The present T cell receptor (beta chain) was sequenced within a study of blood T cell repertoires in COVID-19. The V gene lost 4 bases and the J gene lost 4 bases, with 13 bases spanning the gap. Germline CDR1 and CDR2: SQVTM and ANQGSEA. The CDR3 spans 13 residues. Only in-frame clones appear in the TCRdb table, and some are missing; sequencing was by immunoSEQ multiplex PCR. The profile covers about 250,000 clones, with 80% to 90% appearing a single time and 15% taken by the ten largest. Participants were aged about 18 to 89 years from around 25 US areas. The sample was PBMCs or T cells enriched from blood (not recorded which). The gene calls are TRBV29-1 and TRBJ1-2, with a weak D call TRBD1 (5 bases). This sequence was found in a man between 18 and 35 years old who had recovered from COVID-19. CDR3 residues: CSVVGQGGYGYTF. The CDR3 nucleotides are TGCAGCGTTGTTGGGCAGGGTGGCTATGGCTACACCTTC.